Following are 3 T cell receptor beta chains from one sample sequenced in a study of blood T cells in healthy people across ages. Alongside a J-beta primer mix, a sample-barcoded 5' primer served in a second PCR lasting roughly 7 to 11 cycles. TCRdb passed the 5' RACE reads through MiXCR, listing each CDR3 protein once. Of around 700,000 distinct CDR3 sequences listed, approximately 25% are singletons. Another study also made use of these data, one on T cells of mothers and their children.

What was sequenced was blood. The receptors come from a boy aged 5 to 17 in good health.

This clonotype was detected a few times. The chain couples TRBV7-2 to TRBJ2-5; weak D call: TRBD2 (6 bases). The CDR3 totals 16 residues. V was cut by 3 bases and J by 4 bases, with 18 bases left in between. In germline, CDR1 is SGHTA, CDR2 FQGNSA. In DNA form, the CDR3 reads TGTGCCAGCAGCTTCTTTGTCGGTGGAGCGGGAGAGACCCAGTACTTC. This codes for CASSFFVGGAGETQYF.

J is TRBJ2-1 and V is TRBV6-5; D tentatively fits TRBD1 or TRBD2 (6 bases each). CDR3 length: 15 residues. V was shortened by 6 bases and J by 0 bases, with 12 bases between the two germline ends. Per germline, CDR1 MNHEY and CDR2 SVGAGI. In DNA, the CDR3 is TGTGCCAGCAGGGGGGGCCCGGCCTCCTACAATGAGCAGTTCTTC. Its translation: CASRGGPASYNEQFF.

V and J are TRBV11-2 and TRBJ2-5, with a weak D call TRBD1 (5 bases). With the DNA end fitting TRBJ2-1 better, the J assignment may be wrong. Germline V CDR1 and CDR2: SGHAT, FQNNGV. The CDR3 extends over 13 amino acids. The CDR3 region is CASSTIDSNEQFF. In nucleotides, the CDR3 is TGTGCCAGCAGCACCATAGACAGTAATGAGCAGTTCTTC.